A single sample is the source of the 9 T cell receptor beta chains below, sequenced in a study of T cells in Graves' hyperthyroidism and ophthalmopathy (dated by TCRdb to 2018 to 2020). Libraries came from multiplex PCR. These reads were obtained on an Illumina HiSeq 2000. Amplification of TCR beta CDR3 regions was carried out from RNA transcripts. For the first round of RT-PCR on the TCR CDR3, the HTBI primer set was used together with the Qiagen OneStep RT-PCR kit. Clones were called with MiXCR by TCRdb after fastp trimmed the public reads at Q25, and only in-frame beta chains were retained. Rows merge per CDR3 protein into single entries with the most common DNA and genes. The table for this sample lists around 580,000 distinct CDR3 sequences; 16% of them were counted only once. The ten largest make up 18% of the sample. Sequencing input: blood. Source of these receptors: a woman aged 18-29 years with Graves' hyperthyroidism.

This clonotype was counted only a few times. The V call is TRBV24-1, the J call TRBJ1-4, with D maybe TRBD1 (6 bases). V was trimmed by 4 bases and J by 3 bases, leaving 8 bases between them. Germline loops: CDR1 KGHDR, CDR2 SFDVKD. CDR3 size: 14 residues. The CDR3 is CATSDGTPNEKLFF. DNA for the CDR3: TGTGCCACCAGTGACGGGACACCTAATGAAAAACTGTTTTTT.

This clonotype was recorded a few times. This sequence joins TRBV29-1 and TRBJ1-3, with D uncertain. Germline lookup yields CDR1 SQVTM and CDR2 ANQGSEA. The CDR3 covers 15 residues. With 4 bases removed from V and 0 bases from J, the gap between germline ends came to 13 bases. The CDR3 coding sequence is TGCAGCGTTGCTGGCGAGGCACTCTCTGGAAACACCATATATTTT. This gives the protein CSVAGEALSGNTIYF.

This clonotype was seen repeatedly, ten times or more. The chain employs TRBV20-1 and TRBJ1-1; D may be TRBD1 (5 bases). This CDR3 is 13 amino acids long. The V gene's germline CDR1 is DFQATT and CDR2 SNEGSKA (reference sequence). For the CDR3, the DNA is TGCAGCCCCGTTCCGGGGCCGAACACTGAAGCTTTCTTT. Translation gives CSPVPGPNTEAFF.

This clonotype has a handful of counts. V is TRBV10-3 and J is TRBJ2-7; 8 bases match TRBD1. The V segment lost 5 bases and the J segment 5 bases; nucleotides outside the gene matches: 5. The CDR3 is made up of 13 amino acids. Germline CDR1 and CDR2: ENHRY and SYGVKD. CDR3 sequence: CAISWTGMDEQYF. CDR3 nucleotides: TGTGCCATCAGTTGGACAGGGATGGACGAGCAGTACTTC.

The table lists this clonotype with a count of one. The chain employs TRBV13 and TRBJ2-7; tentative D call: TRBD2 (6 bases). Germline V gene lookup returns CDR1 PRHDT and CDR2 FYEKMQ (reference sequence). Deletions cut 3 bases from V and 5 bases from J, with 14 bases between. CDR3 length: 14 amino acids. In nucleotides, the CDR3 is TGTGCCAGCAGCTTGTGGACTACCTCACACGAGCAGTACTTC. Amino acid sequence: CASSLWTTSHEQYF.

Ten or more counts support this clonotype. The chain couples TRBV28 to TRBJ2-7; TRBD2 matches 7 bases. The germline V gene encodes CDR1 MDHEN and CDR2 SYDVKM. Trimming at V came to 4 bases and at J to 7 bases, leaving 13 bases not matched to a gene. The CDR3 runs 15 residues. This CDR3 is CASSSLVGGPGEQYF. The CDR3 DNA follows: TGTGCCAGCAGTTCCTTGGTGGGAGGGCCGGGGGAGCAGTACTTC.

This chain links TRBV11-2 with TRBJ2-7; 14 positions match TRBD2. This CDR3 has 18 residues. The germline CDR1 and CDR2 sequences are SGHAT and FQNNGV. V lost 4 bases and J lost 11; bases outside the gene matches: 19. The CDR3 DNA follows: TGTGCCAGCAGCTCCAGGGAAGTCGGGACTAGCGGGGGTCGGCAGGAGTACTTC. Its translation is CASSSREVGTSGGRQEYF.

This clonotype came up many times. V and J are TRBV20-1 and TRBJ2-5; D remains unclear. CDR1 is DFQATT, CDR2 SNEGSKA, per germline (reference sequence). The CDR3 has 15 amino acids. Trimming pared 0 bases from V and 2 bases from J, leaving 13 bases between. Here the CDR3 reads CSARDVRREQETQYF. DNA for the CDR3: TGCAGTGCTAGAGATGTGCGAAGGGAACAAGAGACCCAGTACTTC.

The rearrangement uses TRBV4-1 and TRBJ1-5, with D possibly TRBD1 on 6 matching bases. Trimming pared 3 bases from V and 5 bases from J, leaving 11 bases between. Germline values: CDR1 MGHRA, CDR2 YSYEKL. The CDR3 consists of 14 residues. The CDR3 DNA follows: TGCGCCAGCAGCCACACAGGGTCCTATCAGCCCCAGCATTTT. Its translation: CASSHTGSYQPQHF.